This entry lists 22 T cell receptor beta chains sequenced from one sample in a study of blood T cell repertoires in COVID-19. Some clones are missing from TCRdb's copy, which holds only in-frame ones; the method was immunoSEQ multiplex PCR. The sample carries 45,000 to 65,000 clones, around 80% recorded once. Input material: peripheral blood. These receptors came from a man aged 30-40 years with COVID-19, enrolled during active disease.

The rearrangement joins TRBV7-2 to TRBJ2-1, with TRBD2 as a possible D gene (6 bases). Trimming cost V 11 bases and J 6 bases, with 11 bases left between them. This CDR3 is built from 11 residues. In germline, CDR1 is SGHTA, CDR2 FQGNSA. The CDR3 bases are TGTGCCCGACTAGAAGGCAATGAGCAGTTCTTC. It encodes CARLEGNEQFF.

The chain recombines TRBV6-5 with TRBJ2-7; D gene uncertain. Trimming removed 6 bases from V and 1 base from J, with 7 bases in between. This CDR3 spans 12 amino acids. The V gene's germline CDR1 is MNHEY and CDR2 SVGAGI. CDR3 region: CASRSSSYEQYF. Here the CDR3 DNA reads TGTGCCAGCAGATCTTCGTCCTACGAGCAGTACTTC.

This rearrangement joins TRBV6-6 to TRBJ2-7; possible D gene TRBD2, 6 bases. The CDR3 sequence is 14 residues long. The ends were cut back, 10 bases at V and 6 bases at J, with 22 bases in the middle. The germline V gene encodes CDR1 MNHNY and CDR2 SVGAGI (reference sequence). The CDR3 DNA reads TGTGCCATCCGCCCCCCCGGGGACTCGGGCGAGCAGTACTTC. Protein: CAIRPPGDSGEQYF.

This chain links TRBV24-1 with TRBJ2-1, with 10 bases matching TRBD1. J lost 8 bases, V lost 3 bases, and 9 bases had no gene match. From germline, CDR1 is KGHDR and CDR2 SFDVKD. This CDR3 has 16 amino acids. CDR3 nucleotide sequence: TGTGCCACCAGTGATACTTTGACAGGGGGCGTTGATGAGCAGTTCTTC. Its translation is CATSDTLTGGVDEQFF.

The chain joins TRBV2 to TRBJ2-2; TRBD1 aligns across 8 bases. Germline CDR1 SNHLY, CDR2 FYNNEI. The CDR3 spans 14 residues. V trimming: 7 bases; J trimming: 5 bases; junction bases outside the gene matches: 6. CDR3 amino acids: CASKKTGETGELFF. CDR3 DNA sequence: TGTGCCAGCAAAAAGACAGGGGAGACCGGGGAGCTGTTTTTT.

The J gene is TRBJ1-5, the V gene TRBV4-1; no clear D. The CDR3 runs to 15 residues. Germline V lookup: CDR1 MGHRA, CDR2 YSYEKL. The V end was cut by 0 bases, the J end by 7 bases, with 13 bases between. The CDR3 DNA sequence: TGCGCCAGCAGCCAAGATTCAGGCTACCGACAGCCCCAGCATTTT. Protein: CASSQDSGYRQPQHF.

The CDR3 loop reads CASSLSLAGAYEQYF. CDR3 coding DNA: TGTGCCAGCAGCTTGTCACTAGCGGGAGCCTACGAGCAGTACTTC. This chain connects TRBV5-6 to TRBJ2-7, with 11 bases identical to TRBD2. Germline trimming cut 1 base from V and 2 bases from J; bases unmatched to any gene: 2. Germline V CDR1 and CDR2: SGHDT, YYEEEE. The CDR3 length is 15 residues.

This clone has a handful of counts. The chain uses TRBV5-1 and TRBJ2-5, with D perhaps matching TRBD1 (5 bases). The germline V gene has CDR1 SGHRS and CDR2 YFSETQ. The V end was cut by 0 bases, the J end by 1 base, with 7 bases between. The CDR3 runs 14 residues. The CDR3 bases are TGCGCCAGCAGCTTGGCGACAGCCCAAGAGACCCAGTACTTC. Translated: CASSLATAQETQYF.

The rearrangement links TRBV19 to TRBJ2-3, with 7 bases fitting TRBD2. The CDR3 is 15 amino acids. The J segment lost 7 bases and the V segment lost 1 base, leaving 8 bases of the junction unmatched. CDR1 LNHDA and CDR2 SQIVND come from the germline V gene (reference sequence). The CDR3 DNA reads as TGTGCCAGTAGTATAGGAGCGGGGCCCGTGAATACGCAGTATTTT. Translating it yields CASSIGAGPVNTQYF.

This chain uses TRBV19 with TRBJ2-7, with D tentatively TRBD2 (6 bases). The germline CDR1 and CDR2 sequences are LNHDA and SQIVND (reference sequence). This CDR3 has 14 residues. With 3 bases removed from V and 4 bases from J, the gap between germline ends came to 13 bases. The CDR3, as DNA: TGTGCCAGTAGTATTGGTAGCGGAGAGTACGAGCAGTACTTC. Its protein is CASSIGSGEYEQYF.

This chain links TRBV7-2 with TRBJ2-5; 7 nucleotides line up with TRBD2. V shed 1 base, J shed 4 bases, and the junction held 9 bases outside the gene matches. The CDR3 spans 16 residues. Germline CDR1 and CDR2: SGHTA and FQGNSA. The CDR3 DNA reads as TGTGCCAGCAGCTTAGTTCCTAGCGGAGGCCCAGAGACCCAGTACTTC. It encodes CASSLVPSGGPETQYF.

The rearrangement links TRBV29-1 to TRBJ2-7; D perhaps matches TRBD1 (6 bases). Germline lookup yields CDR1 SQVTM and CDR2 ANQGSEA. With 6 bases removed from V and 0 bases from J, the gap between germline ends came to 18 bases. The CDR3 consists of 15 residues. DNA for the CDR3: TGCAGCGTATCGCCCAGGGGTCCTTCCTCCTACGAGCAGTACTTC. The encoded protein is CSVSPRGPSSYEQYF.

The gene calls are TRBV18 and TRBJ2-7, with a possible D match to TRBD2 (6 bases). CDR3 length: 13 amino acids. Between the trimmed V and J ends, which lost 6 bases and 9 bases, there was a span of 18 bases. Germline values: CDR1 KGHSH, CDR2 LQKENI. In nucleotides, the CDR3 is TGTGCCAGCTCCCGTGGACCGGGAGAGGGGCAGTACTTC. Protein product: CASSRGPGEGQYF.

V and J are TRBV28 and TRBJ2-5, with 7 bases aligning to TRBD1. Germline assignment: CDR1 MDHEN and CDR2 SYDVKM. The V segment lost 4 bases and the J segment 5 bases; nucleotides outside the gene matches: 7. The CDR3 extends over 14 amino acids. This CDR3 is CASSSFRGGETQYF. The DNA for the CDR3 is TGTGCCAGCAGTTCCTTCCGAGGGGGCGAGACCCAGTACTTC.

V gene TRBV28 combines with J gene TRBJ2-7, with 7 bases matching TRBD1. Germline V gives CDR1 MDHEN, CDR2 SYDVKM. Losses at the gene ends were 5 bases for V and 4 bases for J; bases not matched to a gene: 8. CDR3 length: 14 amino acids. Here the CDR3 DNA reads TGTGCCAGCAGTCCGCCGGGACAGAGTTACGAGCAGTACTTC. Its protein is CASSPPGQSYEQYF. The complete variable domain, with remaining parts taken from reference TRBV28 and TRBJ2-7, reads DVKVTQSSRYLVKRTGEKVFLECVQDMDHENMFWYRQDPGLGLRLIYFSYDVKMKEKGDIPEGYSVSREKKERFSLILESASTNQTSMYLCASSPPGQSYEQYFGPGTRLTVT.

The rearrangement uses TRBV6-5 and TRBJ2-7; D perhaps matches TRBD2 (5 bases). V was trimmed by 2 bases and J by 2 bases, leaving 10 bases between them. Germline V gene lookup returns CDR1 MNHEY and CDR2 SVGAGI. The CDR3 covers 14 residues. As DNA, the CDR3 is TGTGCCAGCAGTTACGGACGGGAAGCCTACGAGCAGTACTTC. The encoded protein is CASSYGREAYEQYF.

On this clone: A junction end diverges from the germline sequence, so it may reflect a read error. The V call is TRBV7-9, the J call TRBJ2-3, with 9 nucleotides matching TRBD2. There are 12 residues in the CDR3. Germline V gene lookup returns CDR1 SEHNR and CDR2 FQNEAQ (reference sequence). The CDR3 sequence is CASSQGSGGCNF. The CDR3 DNA follows: TGTGCCAGCAGCCAGGGGAGCGGGGGGTGTAATTTT. The full variable domain, with the rest looked up from reference TRBV7-9 and TRBJ2-3, is DTGVSQNPRHKITKRGQNVTFRCDPISEHNRLYWYRQTLGQGPEFLTYFQNEAQLEKSRLLSDRFSAERPKGSFSTLEIQRTEQGDSAMYLCASSQGSGGCNFGPGTRLTVL.

The chain combines TRBV19 with TRBJ1-1, with 7 bases that match TRBD1. J lost 1 base, V lost 10 bases, and 3 bases had no gene match. Per the germline V gene, CDR1 is LNHDA and CDR2 is SQIVND (reference sequence). The CDR3 runs 12 residues. CDR3 sequence: CATTGKNTEAFF. CDR3 DNA sequence: TGTGCCACGACAGGGAAGAACACTGAAGCTTTCTTT.

The chain carries TRBV27 and TRBJ2-7; a possible D gene is TRBD2 (5 bases). Trimming stripped 6 bases from V and 6 bases from J, with 12 bases between. This CDR3 is built from 12 residues. Germline values: CDR1 MNHEY, CDR2 SMNVEV (reference sequence). The CDR3 DNA reads TGTGCCAGCAGCGGGATCCTTGGCGAGCAGTACTTC. Amino acid sequence: CASSGILGEQYF.

The CDR3 coding sequence is TGTGCCAGCAGCGCAGGTCTAGCGGGAGGGAAAGAGACCCAGTACTTC. Protein sequence: CASSAGLAGGKETQYF. V gene TRBV9 combines with J gene TRBJ2-5; 12 bases are a match to TRBD2. In germline, CDR1 is SGDLS, CDR2 YYNGEE. V shed 3 bases, J shed 3 bases, and the junction held 6 bases outside the gene matches. The CDR3 is 16 amino acids.

This chain connects TRBV5-6 to TRBJ2-1; 8 positions agree with TRBD2. The CDR3 contains 16 residues. Germline V gene sequence: CDR1 SGHDT, CDR2 YYEEEE. V lost 2 bases, J lost 8 bases, and 12 bases stayed unmatched. The CDR3 spells CASSLTGTSELYEQFF. The DNA for the CDR3 is TGTGCCAGCAGCTTAACCGGGACTAGTGAGTTATATGAGCAGTTCTTC.

The chain has TRBV6-5 and TRBJ1-3; D is uncertain. The CDR3 contains 15 residues. Trimming took off 0 bases at V and 3 bases at J, with 9 bases between the two ends. In germline, CDR1 is MNHEY, CDR2 SVGAGI. The CDR3 is CASSYSWQNGNTIYF. DNA for the CDR3: TGTGCCAGCAGTTACTCTTGGCAGAATGGAAACACCATATATTTT.